This T cell receptor beta chain was profiled in a study of early T cells in non-severe SARS-CoV-2 infection. Whole-study context: The authors sequenced bulk RNA from unsorted whole blood, leaving chains unpaired.

Notes on the study in general: Sequences matched to VDJdb favored anti-spike CD8 responses, while private and CD4 specificities were missed.

Deletions cut 2 bases from V and 6 bases from J, with 15 bases between. This CDR3 spans 15 amino acids. The germline V gene encodes CDR1 SGHKS and CDR2 YYEKEE (reference sequence). In the library, individual cDNA molecules carried attached unique molecular identifiers. TCRdb independently ran MiXCR on the 5' RACE reads; one entry per CDR3 protein. The data hold around 55,000 distinct CDR3 sequences, with approximately 12% observed a single time. This clonotype turned up a few times. Its antigen is as yet unknown. The source of this sequence is an adult who was a healthcare worker with PCR-confirmed SARS-CoV-2 infection or an uninfected control (not recorded which). The rearrangement links TRBV5-5 to TRBJ1-5; a weak D match, TRBD1 (6 bases). Sequenced: whole blood. This CDR3 reads CASSFRSGEGQPQHF. The DNA for the CDR3 is TGTGCCAGCAGCTTTCGTTCAGGGGAGGGTCAGCCCCAGCATTTT.